Shown below are 8 T cell receptor beta chains from a single sample sequenced in a study of T cell changes during pregnancy in multiple sclerosis. The protocol was immunoSEQ multiplex PCR, while the TCRdb copy is restricted to in-frame clones and leaves out a portion. This sample has some 70,000 clones, with about 90% found just once. This material consisted of peripheral blood, taken in the second trimester of pregnancy. The receptors derive from a female donor in good health, enrolled as a control in a pregnancy study.

The chain links TRBV7-2 to TRBJ2-1; the D gene is possibly TRBD1 (6 bases). V lost 5 bases and J lost 10, with 12 bases in between. CDR1 is SGHTA and CDR2 is FQGNSA in the germline V gene. The CDR3 consists of 12 residues. The CDR3 bases are TGTGCCAGCAGCACCAGGGGACGGGAGCAGTTCTTC. Translation: CASSTRGREQFF.

This chain connects TRBV5-5 to TRBJ2-2; the match to TRBD1 covers 9 bases. The V and J ends lost 0 bases and 3 bases, in that order; junction bases with no gene match: 6. This CDR3 is 17 amino acids long. Germline V gives CDR1 SGHKS, CDR2 YYEKEE (reference sequence). CDR3 coding DNA: TGTGCCAGCAGCTTGGAATGGACAGGGGACGACACCGGGGAGCTGTTTTTT. Its translation: CASSLEWTGDDTGELFF.

In DNA, the CDR3 is TGTGCCAGCAGCCCACCTAGCCAAGAGACCCAGTACTTC. Protein sequence: CASSPPSQETQYF. This rearrangement joins TRBV7-9 to TRBJ2-5; D unresolved. With 5 bases removed from V and 1 base from J, the gap between germline ends came to 8 bases. The CDR3 totals 13 residues. Germline V gene lookup returns CDR1 SEHNR and CDR2 FQNEAQ (reference sequence). The whole variable domain, remainder taken from reference TRBV7-9 and TRBJ2-5, is DTGVSQNPRHKITKRGQNVTFRCDPISEHNRLYWYRQTLGQGPEFLTYFQNEAQLEKSRLLSDRFSAERPKGSFSTLEIQRTEQGDSAMYLCASSPPSQETQYFGPGTRLLVL.

The chain carries TRBV5-1 and TRBJ1-4; no clear D gene. The V gene's germline CDR1 is SGHRS and CDR2 YFSETQ. The CDR3 has 14 amino acids. Trimming cost V 4 bases and J 4 bases, with 11 bases left between them. CDR3 protein: CASSRHLNNEKLFF. CDR3 DNA sequence: TGCGCCAGCAGCCGACACCTTAATAATGAAAAACTGTTTTTT. The full variable domain, rest sourced from reference TRBV5-1 and TRBJ1-4, is KAGVTQTPRYLIKTRGQQVTLSCSPISGHRSVSWYQQTPGQGLQFLFEYFSETQRNKGNFPGRFSGRQFSNSRSEMNVSTLELGDSALYLCASSRHLNNEKLFFGSGTQLSVL.

The genes are TRBV11-2 and TRBJ2-2, with TRBD1 identical over 7 bases. Germline V gene data show CDR1 as SGHAT and CDR2 as FQNNGV. CDR3 length equals 15 residues. V lost 7 bases, J lost 4 bases, and 9 bases stayed unmatched. CDR3 residues: CASTWGTEITGELFF. The CDR3, as DNA: TGTGCCAGCACCTGGGGGACAGAGATCACCGGGGAGCTGTTTTTT.

This chain's CDR3 is CARSLAQKNTGELFF. CDR3 nucleotide sequence: TGTGCCAGAAGCTTGGCGCAGAAGAACACCGGGGAGCTGTTTTTT. V is TRBV5-3 and J is TRBJ2-2; no clear D gene. Being an ORF, TRBV5-3 has a function that is uncertain. The CDR3 covers 15 residues. Deletions cut 0 bases from V and 1 base from J, with 7 bases between.

The chain employs TRBV5-6 and TRBJ2-3; the match to TRBD2 covers 7 bases. The V and J ends lost 0 bases and 4 bases, in that order; junction bases with no gene match: 2. The germline V gene has CDR1 SGHDT and CDR2 YYEEEE. The CDR3 runs to 14 residues. The CDR3 region is CASSLGGSADTQYF. The CDR3 DNA follows: TGTGCCAGCAGCTTGGGCGGGAGCGCAGATACGCAGTATTTT.

The V call is TRBV27, the J call TRBJ2-1; D gene unclear. V lost 3 bases, J lost 9 bases, and 18 bases lay in between. Per the germline V gene, CDR1 is MNHEY and CDR2 is SMNVEV (reference sequence). The CDR3 has 15 residues. CDR3 DNA: TGTGCCAGCAGTTTCACTACCCCAACCCTGACTGAGCAGTTCTTC. It encodes CASSFTTPTLTEQFF.